Below, 29 T cell receptor beta chains from the same sample are listed, as sequenced in a study of T-cell memory formation after mild COVID-19. MiXCR, run by TCRdb on the 5' RACE reads, gives a single entry per CDR3 protein. The data hold 250,000 to 350,000 distinct CDR3 sequences, with 15% to 20% observed a single time. Sequencing input: PBMCs or a T cell subset sorted from them (not recorded which). Receptors originate from a man in his late teens or twenties who had mild COVID-19 (a few samples of this study predate the infection). Cell type and time point are not known.

The chain joins TRBV12-2 to TRBJ2-7. TRBV12-2 is classified as a pseudogene. This CDR3 is 15 amino acids long. The CDR3, as DNA: TGTGCAAGTCGCTTAGATCTTCTGGACTCCTACGAGCAGTACGTC. Protein sequence: CASRLDLLDSYEQYV.

This clonotype was observed a handful of times. The chain combines TRBV12-3 or TRBV12-4 with TRBJ1-5; D unclear. Trimming cost V 1 base and J 2 bases, with 9 bases left between them. CDR3 length equals 15 residues. CDR3 coding DNA: TGTGCCAGCAGTTTAGTCGGGGAAGGCAATCAGCCCCAGCATTTT. This sequence encodes CASSLVGEGNQPQHF.

In its sample, this clonotype was seen a few times. The CDR3 sequence is CASSSRATLTQYF. The CDR3 nucleotides are TGTGCCAGCAGCTCCAGGGCCACCCTGACGCAGTATTTT. J is TRBJ2-3 and V is TRBV7-2; perhaps TRBD1 as D (5 bases). The CDR3 runs to 13 residues. Between the trimmed V and J ends, which lost 4 bases and 9 bases, there was a span of 14 bases. Germline V gene sequence: CDR1 SGHTA, CDR2 FQGNSA.

The chain has TRBV12-3 or TRBV12-4 and TRBJ1-2; 7 bases agree with TRBD1. V shed 0 bases and J 0 bases; nucleotides not matched to a gene: 1. The CDR3 has 15 amino acids. CDR3 DNA: TGTGCCAGCAGTTTAGCACAGGGGACTAACTATGGCTACACCTTC. The encoded protein is CASSLAQGTNYGYTF.

This clonotype occurred a few times. V is TRBV29-1 and J is TRBJ1-2; D unclear. The CDR3 contains 14 residues. Germline V gene data show CDR1 as SQVTM and CDR2 as ANQGSEA. V was shortened by 3 bases and J by 4 bases, with 15 bases between the two germline ends. The CDR3 reads CSVEYGVRTYGYTF. As DNA, the CDR3 is TGCAGCGTTGAGTATGGGGTCCGGACCTATGGCTACACCTTC.

This clonotype has at least ten counts. This chain links TRBV14 with TRBJ2-5; no definite D call. V lost 0 bases to trimming and J lost 5 bases, with 16 bases between them. This CDR3 spans 16 amino acids. Germline CDR1 SGHDN, CDR2 FVKESK. The CDR3 protein is CASSQDSIYLKETQYF. CDR3 DNA: TGTGCCAGCAGCCAAGATAGCATCTACCTGAAGGAGACCCAGTACTTC.

The rearrangement joins TRBV12-3 or TRBV12-4 to TRBJ2-2; TRBD2 aligns across 10 bases. The CDR3 runs to 20 residues. J was trimmed by 7 bases and V by 0 bases; bases with no gene match: 17. CDR3 sequence reads: CASSLALLRLAGEAGGELFF. For the CDR3, the DNA is TGTGCCAGCAGTTTAGCGCTACTGCGGCTAGCGGGGGAGGCAGGCGGGGAGCTGTTTTTT.

The CDR3 nucleotides read TGTGCCAGCAGCTGGGCAGGGGCGACCTACGAGCAGTACTTC. Translating gives CASSWAGATYEQYF. The chain employs TRBV7-4 and TRBJ2-7; TRBD1 is a possible D gene (6 bases). This CDR3 comprises 14 residues. V was shortened by 4 bases and J by 2 bases, with 12 bases between the two germline ends. Germline lookup yields CDR1 SGHVT and CDR2 SQSDAQ. Drawing the rest from reference TRBV7-4 and TRBJ2-7, the complete variable domain is GAGVSQSPRYKVAKRGRDVALRCDSISGHVTLYWYRQTLGQGSEVLTYSQSDAQRDKSGRPSGRFSAERPERSVSTLKIQRTEQGDSAVYLCASSWAGATYEQYFGPGTRLTVT.

The gene calls are TRBV7-9 and TRBJ1-6; D is undetermined. CDR3 length equals 14 residues. The germline V gene encodes CDR1 SEHNR and CDR2 FQNEAQ (reference sequence). V lost 1 base and J lost 10, with 11 bases in between. The CDR3 DNA sequence: TGTGCCAGCAGCTTAGAGGCCAGATTCTCACCCCTCCACTTT. Amino acid sequence: CASSLEARFSPLHF. The full variable domain, with the rest looked up from reference TRBV7-9 and TRBJ1-6, is DTGVSQNPRHKITKRGQNVTFRCDPISEHNRLYWYRQTLGQGPEFLTYFQNEAQLEKSRLLSDRFSAERPKGSFSTLEIQRTEQGDSAMYLCASSLEARFSPLHFGNGTRLTVT.

This clonotype was detected ten times or more. This chain connects TRBV11-1 to TRBJ2-1, with TRBD2 identical over 9 bases. Trimming took 7 bases from V and 4 from J; bases not matched to a gene: 11. The CDR3 is 16 residues long. CDR1 SGHAT and CDR2 FQDESV come from the germline V gene (reference sequence). The CDR3 region has the DNA TGTGCCAGCACCCCGGGGGATAGCGGGGGATACAATGAGCAGTTCTTC. It is translated as CASTPGDSGGYNEQFF.

The chain uses TRBV4-3 and TRBJ2-7; perhaps TRBD1 as D (6 bases). The V gene's germline CDR1 is LGHNA and CDR2 YSLEER. V lost 1 base to trimming and J lost 0 bases, with 10 bases between them. This CDR3 region has 15 residues. The DNA for the CDR3 is TGCGCCAGCAGCCAAGGACAGGCAAGCTCCTACGAGCAGTACTTC. The encoded protein is CASSQGQASSYEQYF.

V and J are TRBV21-1 and TRBJ2-4; TRBD1 is the table's D call and was not checked against the DNA. TRBV21-1 is deemed a pseudogene. The CDR3 has 17 residues. The CDR3 reads CASSKARPGAPENIQYF. The CDR3 region has the DNA TGTGCCAGCAGCAAAGCTCGACCCGGGGCCCCCGAAAACATTCAGTACTTC.

The chain joins TRBV7-8 to TRBJ1-2, with a possible D match to TRBD1 (5 bases). Trimming took 0 bases from V and 4 from J, leaving 9 bases between them. The CDR3 loop spans 14 amino acids. The germline CDR1 and CDR2 sequences are SGHVS and FQNEAQ. The CDR3 DNA reads as TGTGCCAGCAGCTTAGCGGGGGTCCCCTATGGCTACACCTTC. It encodes CASSLAGVPYGYTF.

This chain joins TRBV7-9 and TRBJ2-3, with 7 bases matching TRBD2. V lost 5 bases and J lost 5; bases outside the gene matches: 4. CDR1 is SEHNR, CDR2 FQNEAQ, per germline (reference sequence). The CDR3 runs to 13 residues. This chain's CDR3 is CASSPPGGDTQYF. The CDR3 nucleotides are TGTGCCAGCAGCCCCCCGGGGGGAGATACGCAGTATTTT.

On this clonotype itself: Since a much larger clone is just one base distant, this may be a read error. The V call is TRBV5-1, the J call TRBJ2-1; D unresolved. Trimming took 0 bases from V and 0 from J, leaving 7 bases between them. The CDR3 runs 15 residues. The V gene's germline CDR1 is SGHRS and CDR2 YFSETQ. The CDR3 bases are TGCGCCAGCAGCTTGGAAATGAGCTCCTACAATGAGCAGTTCTTC. Its translation: CASSLEMSSYNEQFF.

This clonotype has just a few counts. The chain employs TRBV29-1 and TRBJ2-2, with D unresolved. V was shortened by 7 bases and J by 4 bases, with 10 bases between the two germline ends. This CDR3 has 12 amino acids. Looked up from germline, CDR1 is SQVTM and CDR2 is ANQGSEA. CDR3 DNA: TGCAGCGCTTACACGGGCACCGGGGAGCTGTTTTTT. Translated: CSAYTGTGELFF.

This clonotype has a handful of counts. The V and J genes are TRBV5-1 and TRBJ1-3; D is uncertain. The CDR3 has 14 amino acids. V lost 4 bases and J lost 2, with 10 bases in between. In germline, CDR1 is SGHRS, CDR2 YFSETQ. CDR3 bases: TGCGCCAGCAGCCCCGCTGGGGCTGGAAACACCATATATTTT. It yields the protein CASSPAGAGNTIYF.

The chain recombines TRBV7-9 with TRBJ2-7; unclear D gene. The V and J ends lost 7 bases and 1 base respectively, with 8 bases between them. The germline CDR1 and CDR2 sequences are SEHNR and FQNEAQ (reference sequence). The CDR3 length is 12 residues. The CDR3 sequence is CASNGVSYEQYF. The CDR3 bases are TGTGCCAGCAACGGCGTTTCCTACGAGCAGTACTTC.

Only a few counts were recorded for this clonotype. The chain employs TRBV5-1 and TRBJ2-6; TRBD1 agrees at 7 bases. The CDR3 is 16 amino acids. Germline CDR1 and CDR2: SGHRS and YFSETQ. V trimming: 4 bases; J trimming: 2 bases; junction bases outside the gene matches: 6. The CDR3 DNA sequence: TGCGCCAGCAGCCGTGACAGGGCAGCTGGGGCCAACGTCCTGACTTTC. Protein sequence: CASSRDRAAGANVLTF.

The gene calls are TRBV12-3 or TRBV12-4 and TRBJ1-1; D gene unclear. V lost 4 bases, J lost 7 bases, and 10 bases lay in between. The CDR3 is 12 residues long. The CDR3 coding sequence is TGTGCCAGCAGTTCTCGAGGGAGTGAAGCTTTCTTT. Encoded protein: CASSSRGSEAFF.

The chain links TRBV5-1 to TRBJ1-1, with 8 nucleotides matching TRBD1. The trim removed 4 bases at V and 0 bases at J, leaving 5 bases unmatched. CDR1 is SGHRS, CDR2 YFSETQ, per germline. The CDR3 contains 15 residues. This chain's CDR3 is CASSTGQGLNTEAFF. The DNA of the CDR3 is TGCGCCAGCAGCACTGGACAGGGCCTGAACACTGAAGCTTTCTTT. The whole variable domain, remainder taken from reference TRBV5-1 and TRBJ1-1, is KAGVTQTPRYLIKTRGQQVTLSCSPISGHRSVSWYQQTPGQGLQFLFEYFSETQRNKGNFPGRFSGRQFSNSRSEMNVSTLELGDSALYLCASSTGQGLNTEAFFGQGTRLTVV.

V is TRBV7-2 and J is TRBJ1-2, with 8 bases that match TRBD1. Germline lookup yields CDR1 SGHTA and CDR2 FQGNSA. The CDR3 covers 15 residues. Germline trimming cut 8 bases from V and 6 bases from J; bases unmatched to any gene: 14. The CDR3 protein is CASLVGAGGDHGYTF. The CDR3 nucleotides are TGTGCCAGCCTCGTTGGGGCAGGGGGCGATCATGGCTACACCTTC.

The gene calls are TRBV10-3 and TRBJ2-7, with D perhaps TRBD1 or TRBD2 (6 bases each). The CDR3 consists of 14 residues. The V gene's germline CDR1 is ENHRY and CDR2 SYGVKD. Deletions cut 6 bases from V and 1 base from J, with 13 bases between. The CDR3 loop is CAISTGGLSYEQYV. The CDR3 bases are TGTGCCATCAGCACCGGGGGCCTATCCTACGAGCAGTACGTC.

This clonotype showed up just a few times. The genes are TRBV18 and TRBJ2-7; D remains unclear. Germline loops: CDR1 KGHSH, CDR2 LQKENI. This CDR3 is 14 amino acids long. V lost 6 bases and J lost 3, with 15 bases in between. As DNA, the CDR3 is TGTGCCAGCTCCCCCCGAGGTCGCTACTACGAGCAGTACTTC. Encoded protein: CASSPRGRYYEQYF.

This clonotype has only a few counts. The chain recombines TRBV4-3 with TRBJ2-7; no firm D call. The CDR3 is 15 amino acids. CDR1 LGHNA and CDR2 YSLEER come from the germline V gene. The V end lost 2 bases, the J end lost 2 bases, and 13 bases lay between the germline ends. The CDR3 sequence: CASSQLAVPTYEQYF. The CDR3 DNA is TGCGCCAGCAGCCAATTGGCAGTACCCACCTACGAGCAGTACTTC.

CDR3: CASSPTSGGAYNEQFF. DNA of the CDR3: TGCGCCAGCAGCCCGACTAGCGGGGGGGCCTACAATGAGCAGTTCTTC. The chain links TRBV5-1 to TRBJ2-1, with 14 bases identical to TRBD2. The length of the CDR3 is 16 residues. Unmatched junction bases numbered 2, after V lost 4 bases and J lost 2 bases. Germline CDR1 reads SGHRS; CDR2 reads YFSETQ.

This rearrangement joins TRBV5-1 to TRBJ2-7; D gene unclear. Trimming cost V 2 bases and J 0 bases, with 30 bases left between them. CDR1 is SGHRS, CDR2 YFSETQ, per germline. The CDR3 contains 21 residues. The CDR3 nucleotides read TGCGCCAGCAGCTTTTTTTTCTCGGGCAGTCCCATCCTAAAAAGCTCCTACGAGCAGTACTTC. Translation: CASSFFFSGSPILKSSYEQYF.

This clonotype occurred a few times. V usage is TRBV7-2 and J usage is TRBJ2-1; the match to TRBD1 covers 8 bases. Germline V gives CDR1 SGHTA, CDR2 FQGNSA. J was trimmed by 9 bases and V by 5 bases; bases with no gene match: 6. The CDR3 loop spans 13 amino acids. The CDR3 region has the DNA TGTGCCAGCAGCCGACAGGGGTTCCGTGAGCAGTTCTTC. This codes for CASSRQGFREQFF.

In nucleotides, the CDR3 is TGTGCCAGCAGCTCCGAGAATGGTGGCTACACCTTC. Residues: CASSSENGGYTF. The rearrangement uses TRBV7-9 and TRBJ1-2; D not resolved. From germline, CDR1 is SEHNR and CDR2 FQNEAQ (reference sequence). This CDR3 is 12 amino acids long. Trimming left V 4 bases short and J 7 bases short, with 10 bases between.